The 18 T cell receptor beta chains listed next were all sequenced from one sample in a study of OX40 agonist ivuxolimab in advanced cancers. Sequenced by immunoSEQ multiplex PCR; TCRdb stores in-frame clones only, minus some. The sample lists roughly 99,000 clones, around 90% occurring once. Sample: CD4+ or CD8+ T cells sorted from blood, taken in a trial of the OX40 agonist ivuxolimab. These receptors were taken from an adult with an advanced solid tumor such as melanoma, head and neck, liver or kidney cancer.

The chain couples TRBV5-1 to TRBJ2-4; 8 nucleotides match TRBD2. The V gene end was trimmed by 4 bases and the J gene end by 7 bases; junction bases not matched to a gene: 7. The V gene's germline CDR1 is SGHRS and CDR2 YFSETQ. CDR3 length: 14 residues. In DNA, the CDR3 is TGCGCCAGCAGCATTAGCGGGATGGCTAACATTCAGTACTTC. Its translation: CASSISGMANIQYF.

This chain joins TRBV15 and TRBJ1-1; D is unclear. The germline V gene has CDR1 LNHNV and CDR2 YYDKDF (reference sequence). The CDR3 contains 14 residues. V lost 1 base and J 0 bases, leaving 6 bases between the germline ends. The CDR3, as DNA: TGTGCCACCAGCAGAGGGCCCATGAACACTGAAGCTTTCTTT. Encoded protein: CATSRGPMNTEAFF.

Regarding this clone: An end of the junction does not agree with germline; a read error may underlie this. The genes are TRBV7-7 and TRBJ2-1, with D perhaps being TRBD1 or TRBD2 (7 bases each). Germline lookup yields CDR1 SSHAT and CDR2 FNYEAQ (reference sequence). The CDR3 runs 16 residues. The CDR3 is CASSLGGDSSYNEQFF. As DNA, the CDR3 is TGTGCTAGCAGCTTAGGGGGGGACAGCTCCTACAATGAGCAGTTCTTC.

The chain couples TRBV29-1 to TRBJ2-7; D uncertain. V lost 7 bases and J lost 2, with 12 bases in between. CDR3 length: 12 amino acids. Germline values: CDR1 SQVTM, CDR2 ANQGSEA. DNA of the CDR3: TGCAGCGCCTTGACGGCGACCTACGAGCAGTACTTC. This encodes CSALTATYEQYF.

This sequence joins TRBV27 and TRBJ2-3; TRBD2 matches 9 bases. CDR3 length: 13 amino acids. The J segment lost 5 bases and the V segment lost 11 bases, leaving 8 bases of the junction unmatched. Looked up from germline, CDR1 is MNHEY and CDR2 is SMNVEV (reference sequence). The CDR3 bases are TGTGCCGTGCGGGAGGGGGGAAAAGATACGCAGTATTTT. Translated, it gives CAVREGGKDTQYF.

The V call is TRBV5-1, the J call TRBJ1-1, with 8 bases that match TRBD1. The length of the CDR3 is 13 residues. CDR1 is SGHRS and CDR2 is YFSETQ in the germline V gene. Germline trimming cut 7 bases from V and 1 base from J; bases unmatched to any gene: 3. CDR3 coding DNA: TGCGCCAGCCGGACAGGGCAGAACACTGAAGCTTTCTTT. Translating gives CASRTGQNTEAFF.

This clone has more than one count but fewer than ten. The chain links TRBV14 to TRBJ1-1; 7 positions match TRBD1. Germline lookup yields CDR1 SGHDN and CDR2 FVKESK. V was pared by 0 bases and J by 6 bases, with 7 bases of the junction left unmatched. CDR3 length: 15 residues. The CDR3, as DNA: TGTGCCAGCAGCCAAGACATAACAGGGGAGGCTGAAGCTTTCTTT. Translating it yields CASSQDITGEAEAFF.

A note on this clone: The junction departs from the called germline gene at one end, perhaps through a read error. In DNA, the CDR3 is TGTGCCAGCAGTGAAGGTTGGGTTCGAGGGGACTTC. As protein: CASSEGWVRGDF. The V call is TRBV6-1, the J call TRBJ2-3; D is possibly TRBD2 (6 bases). Germline V gives CDR1 MNHNS, CDR2 SASEGT. The CDR3 length is 12 residues.

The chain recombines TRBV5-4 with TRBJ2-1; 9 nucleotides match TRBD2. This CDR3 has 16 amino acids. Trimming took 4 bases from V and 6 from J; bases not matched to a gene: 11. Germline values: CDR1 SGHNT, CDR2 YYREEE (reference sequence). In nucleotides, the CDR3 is TGTGCCAGCAGCGTGGGCCTAGCGGGAAGTCGCAATGAGCAGTTCTTC. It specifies CASSVGLAGSRNEQFF.

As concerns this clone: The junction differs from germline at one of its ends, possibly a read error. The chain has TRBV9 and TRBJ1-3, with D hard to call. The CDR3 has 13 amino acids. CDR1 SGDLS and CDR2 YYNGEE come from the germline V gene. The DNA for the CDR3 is TGTGTCAGCAGCCCCTTAGTGGGAAACACCATATATTTT. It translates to CVSSPLVGNTIYF. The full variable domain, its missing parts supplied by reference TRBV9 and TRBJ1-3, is DSGVTQTPKHLITATGQRVTLRCSPRSGDLSVYWYQQSLDQGLQFLIQYYNGEERAKGNILERFSAQQFPDLHSELNLSSLELGDSALYFCVSSPLVGNTIYFGEGSWLTVV.

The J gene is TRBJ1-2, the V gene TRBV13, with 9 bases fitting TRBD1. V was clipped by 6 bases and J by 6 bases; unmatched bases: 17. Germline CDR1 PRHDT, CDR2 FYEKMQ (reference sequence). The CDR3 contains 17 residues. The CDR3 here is CASSLGQGVFISDGYTF. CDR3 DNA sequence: TGTGCCAGCAGTTTGGGACAGGGTGTCTTTATCAGCGATGGCTACACCTTC.

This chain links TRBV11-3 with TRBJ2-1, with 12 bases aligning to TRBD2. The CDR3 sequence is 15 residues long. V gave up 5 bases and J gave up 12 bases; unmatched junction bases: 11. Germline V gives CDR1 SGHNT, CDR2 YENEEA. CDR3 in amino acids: CASSNFRTSGIRQFF. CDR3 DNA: TGTGCCAGCAGCAACTTCCGGACTAGCGGGATCCGGCAGTTCTTC.

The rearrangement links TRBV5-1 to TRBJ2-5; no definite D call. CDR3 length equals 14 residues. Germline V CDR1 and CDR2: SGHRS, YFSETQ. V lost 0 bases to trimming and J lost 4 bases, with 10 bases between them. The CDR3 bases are TGCGCCAGCAGCTTGGGGGCCAGTCCAGAGACCCAGTACTTC. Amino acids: CASSLGASPETQYF. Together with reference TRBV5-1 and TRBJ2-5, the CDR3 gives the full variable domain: KAGVTQTPRYLIKTRGQQVTLSCSPISGHRSVSWYQQTPGQGLQFLFEYFSETQRNKGNFPGRFSGRQFSNSRSEMNVSTLELGDSALYLCASSLGASPETQYFGPGTRLLVL.

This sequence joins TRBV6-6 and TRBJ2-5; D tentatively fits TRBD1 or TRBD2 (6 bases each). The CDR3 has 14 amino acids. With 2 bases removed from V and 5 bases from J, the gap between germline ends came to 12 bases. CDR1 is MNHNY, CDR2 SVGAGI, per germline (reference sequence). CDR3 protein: CASSYGGLGETQYF. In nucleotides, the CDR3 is TGTGCCAGCAGTTACGGGGGGCTTGGGGAGACCCAGTACTTC.

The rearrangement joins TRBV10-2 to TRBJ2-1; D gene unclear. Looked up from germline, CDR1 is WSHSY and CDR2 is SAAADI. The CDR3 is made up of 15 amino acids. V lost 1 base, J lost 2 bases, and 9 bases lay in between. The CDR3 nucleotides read TGCGCCAGCAGTGAGTGGTCTTCTGCCTACAATGAGCAGTTCTTC. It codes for CASSEWSSAYNEQFF.

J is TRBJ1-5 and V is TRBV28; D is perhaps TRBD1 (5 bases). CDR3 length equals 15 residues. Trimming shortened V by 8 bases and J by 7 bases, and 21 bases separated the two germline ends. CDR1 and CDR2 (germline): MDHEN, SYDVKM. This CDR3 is CASSTGRRGVQPQHF. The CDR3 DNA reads TGTGCCAGCTCTACAGGCAGGAGAGGGGTACAGCCCCAGCATTTT.

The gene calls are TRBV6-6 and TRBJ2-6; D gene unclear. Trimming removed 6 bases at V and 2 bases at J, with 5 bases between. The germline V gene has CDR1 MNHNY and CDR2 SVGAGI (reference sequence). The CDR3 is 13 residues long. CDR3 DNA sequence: TGTGCCAGCAGCAACCCTGGGGCCAACGTCCTGACTTTC. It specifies CASSNPGANVLTF.

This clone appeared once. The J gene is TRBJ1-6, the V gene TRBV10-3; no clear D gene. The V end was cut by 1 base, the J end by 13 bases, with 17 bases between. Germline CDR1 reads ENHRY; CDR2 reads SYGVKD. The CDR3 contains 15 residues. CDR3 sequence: CAISEFARPEQPLHF. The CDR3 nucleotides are TGTGCCATCAGTGAGTTCGCGCGCCCCGAGCAGCCCCTCCACTTT.